This T cell receptor beta chain was recovered during a study of T cell responses to AZD1222 COVID-19 vaccine. Repertoires were generated with immunoSEQ multiplex PCR, while TCRdb's copy carries only in-frame clones and drops some. This sample yields about 110,000 clones, of which just under 90% are seen a single time; 4.4% belongs to the top ten. A note on this clone: As yet, its antigen is unknown.

Study results and caveats: It should be noted that donors were predominantly white British and more often female, and clonal diversity was possibly underestimated.

V lost 3 bases, J lost 2 bases, and 11 bases lay in between. This CDR3 has 14 residues. The germline V gene has CDR1 MGHDK and CDR2 SYGVNS. The receptor's source is an adult in good health. The rearrangement uses TRBV25-1 and TRBJ2-7, with a possible D match to TRBD1 (5 bases). This specimen was peripheral blood, taken on day 0 of AZD1222 vaccination. In nucleotides, the CDR3 is TGTGCCAGCAGTGATGAAACAGGAACCTACGAGCAGTACTTC. It specifies CASSDETGTYEQYF.